A selection of T cell receptor beta chains follows, all from one sample in a study of blood T cell repertoires in COVID-19. Sequenced by immunoSEQ multiplex PCR; TCRdb stores in-frame clones only, minus some. The repertoire consists of more than 350,000 clones, with 75% to 90% occurring once and the leading ten covering around 1%. The sample consisted of PBMCs or T cells enriched from blood (not recorded which). These receptors were taken from a man aged 18 to 30 who had recovered from COVID-19. The CDR3 runs from the conserved cysteine through the conserved F or W.

j_gene,v_gene,CDR3aa
TRBJ2-1,TRBV7-8,CASSLAVPSSYNEQFF
TRBJ1-6,TRBV9,CASSLRDSPNSPLHF
TRBJ1-5,TRBV19,CASSIEWQGSGNQPQHF
TRBJ2-1,TRBV4-3,CASSQESGIHNEQFF
TRBJ1-1,TRBV6-5,CASKQGAGWTEAFF
TRBJ1-3,TRBV6-5,CASRFDLSSGNTIYF
TRBJ2-1,TRBV6-5,CASSYLQGRSYEQFF
TRBJ2-7,TRBV7-2,CASSPDSFRYEQYF
TRBJ2-1,TRBV20-1,CSGGYNEQFF
TRBJ2-1,TRBV13,CASRDRANEQFF
TRBJ2-3,TRBV9,CASSVATRERDTQYF
TRBJ2-2,TRBV4-1,CASSRGDRVYAGELFF
TRBJ1-2,TRBV27,CASKDREHYGYTF
TRBJ2-5,TRBV10-3,CAISRQGTETQYF
TRBJ1-3,TRBV7-9,CASSLARDRGKGNTIYF
TRBJ1-4,TRBV5-4,CASRRQGAGEKLFF
TRBJ1-2,TRBV15,CATSPQEGWDYGYTF
TRBJ2-6,TRBV5-1,CASSLVGAGANVLTF
TRBJ2-7,TRBV7-4,CASSPGTEPTYEQYF
TRBJ2-7,TRBV2,CASAGLTSRRDEQYF
TRBJ1-4,TRBV4-1,CASSQSRGQGRGGLFF
TRBJ2-2,TRBV11-1,CASSSQGTGNTGELFF
TRBJ2-5,TRBV6-5,CASSYGTVQTQYF
TRBJ1-3,TRBV28,CASSPQGGGFGNTIYF
TRBJ2-1,TRBV2,CASNPGVAGGEQFF
TRBJ2-7,TRBV10-1,CASSWPSSAYEQYF
TRBJ2-1,TRBV4-1,CASSPSSGGYNEQFF
TRBJ1-1,TRBV28,CASIRDRGLLNTEAFF
TRBJ2-7,TRBV7-6,CASSLTLGAGEYEQYF
TRBJ1-5,TRBV15,CATSEVRGQGVNQPQHF
TRBJ2-1,TRBV28,CASSRTVNEQFF
TRBJ1-3,TRBV19,CATNGGDTAGNTIYF
TRBJ2-6,TRBV21-1,CASSNISDRGEVSGANVLTF
TRBJ1-5,TRBV6-2/TRBV6-3,CASSPLGQGAYNQPQHF
TRBJ1-4,TRBV15,CATSRVEDRGRLRREKLFF
TRBJ1-2,TRBV9,CASSVGAGANYGYTF
TRBJ2-2,TRBV2,CASSVRGGTGELFF
TRBJ1-1,TRBV28,CASTVAGNTEAFF
TRBJ1-6,TRBV2,CASSEPGGTAPASPLHF
TRBJ1-6,TRBV2,CASRGEEGSPLHF
TRBJ2-7,TRBV7-2,CASSSVGQSYEQYF
TRBJ1-1,TRBV12-2,CASRRDPSGVNTEAFF
TRBJ2-1,TRBV5-1,CASSPGDGEQFF
TRBJ1-6,TRBV5-1,CASARDTDNSPLHF
TRBJ2-3,TRBV28,CASSYPDRVADTQYF
TRBJ2-7,TRBV28,CASSLRLAGAREQYF
TRBJ2-1,TRBV5-4,CASSLASNEQFF
TRBJ2-1,TRBV9,CASSVDNRDGYNEQFF
TRBJ2-5,TRBV7-2,CASSPRTSGETQYF
TRBJ1-1,TRBV11-2,CASSRRERFTELGSLPAFF
TRBJ1-3,TRBV9,CASSVDQGPENTIYF
TRBJ2-1,TRBV3-1/TRBV3-2,CASRHRGGNNEQFF
TRBJ1-2,TRBV4-3,CASSPQGVHYGYTF
TRBJ2-7,TRBV24-1,CATSDRDKTYEQYF